What follows are 9 T cell receptor beta chains derived from one specimen sequenced in a study of blood T cell repertoires in COVID-19. TCRdb's copy holds only in-frame clones and misses some; the assay was immunoSEQ multiplex PCR. The sample lists roughly 230,000 clones, just under 85% occurring once. Input material: peripheral blood. Receptor source: a man between 45 and 60 years old with acute or convalescent COVID-19.

V gene TRBV25-1 combines with J gene TRBJ2-3; 10 bases map to TRBD2. The CDR3 loop spans 18 amino acids. Trimming at V came to 1 base and at J to 4 bases, leaving 11 bases not matched to a gene. CDR1 is MGHDK, CDR2 SYGVNS, per germline. CDR3 sequence reads: CASSEWASGSLYSDTQYF. The CDR3 DNA reads TGTGCCAGCAGTGAATGGGCTAGCGGGAGTTTATACTCAGATACGCAGTATTTT.

V gene TRBV18 combines with J gene TRBJ2-3, with 8 bases identical to TRBD2. Trimming at V came to 4 bases and at J to 0 bases, leaving 12 bases not matched to a gene. CDR1 and CDR2 from the germline V gene are KGHSH and LQKENI. This CDR3 contains 18 residues. The CDR3 here is CASSRTGGSTYSTDTQYF. The CDR3 DNA reads as TGTGCCAGCTCACGAACGGGGGGGTCGACTTATAGCACAGATACGCAGTATTTT.

The V and J genes are TRBV5-1 and TRBJ2-1, with a tentative D call TRBD1 (5 bases). The CDR3 is 15 residues long. CDR1 and CDR2 (germline): SGHRS, YFSETQ. The ends were cut back, 0 bases at V and 5 bases at J, with 12 bases in the middle. In DNA form, the CDR3 reads TGCGCCAGCAGCTTGGGGACAACGAGGAACAATGAGCAGTTCTTC. Translation: CASSLGTTRNNEQFF.

The CDR3 region has the DNA TGTGCCAGCAGCACTAGCGGGGGGACAGGCACAGATACGCAGTATTTT. This encodes CASSTSGGTGTDTQYF. The rearrangement links TRBV7-3 to TRBJ2-3; 12 bases agree with TRBD2. The CDR3 sequence is 16 residues long. Germline V CDR1 and CDR2: SGHTA, FQGTGA. The ends lost 5 bases at V and 1 base at J; junction bases unmatched: 4.

Worth noting for this clone: The identical CDR3 is also encoded by other nucleotide sequences in the sample. The V and J genes are TRBV9 and TRBJ2-1; no definite D call. The CDR3 has 12 residues. Germline CDR1 reads SGDLS; CDR2 reads YYNGEE. The ends were cut back, 3 bases at V and 2 bases at J, with 3 bases in the middle. CDR3 sequence: CASSATYNEQFF. The DNA of the CDR3 is TGTGCCAGCAGCGCAACCTACAATGAGCAGTTCTTC. The whole variable domain, remainder taken from reference TRBV9 and TRBJ2-1, is DSGVTQTPKHLITATGQRVTLRCSPRSGDLSVYWYQQSLDQGLQFLIQYYNGEERAKGNILERFSAQQFPDLHSELNLSSLELGDSALYFCASSATYNEQFFGPGTRLTVL.

V usage is TRBV11-2 and J usage is TRBJ1-3; D call uncertain. Trimming shortened V by 2 bases and J by 0 bases, and 17 bases separated the two germline ends. The CDR3 spans 18 residues. Germline CDR1 is SGHAT and CDR2 is FQNNGV. This chain's CDR3 is CASSLLRGGKSSGNTIYF. CDR3 bases: TGTGCCAGCAGCTTATTACGTGGAGGGAAAAGCTCTGGAAACACCATATATTTT.

The gene calls are TRBV10-2 and TRBJ1-2, with a possible D match to TRBD1 (5 bases). CDR1 is WSHSY, CDR2 SAAADI, per germline. The CDR3 runs to 15 residues. V lost 6 bases, J lost 7 bases, and 21 bases lay in between. As DNA, the CDR3 is TGCGCCAGCAGACACCATGGGGAGGGGCAGGGTGGCTACACCTTC. Translation: CASRHHGEGQGGYTF.

The chain employs TRBV10-3 and TRBJ2-7; D might be TRBD1 (5 bases). CDR3 length: 13 amino acids. Germline-derived CDR1 and CDR2 are ENHRY and SYGVKD. Deletions cut 3 bases from V and 4 bases from J, with 10 bases between. The CDR3 DNA reads as TGTGCCATCAGTGACCAGGGAAGATACGAGCAGTACTTC. This gives the protein CAISDQGRYEQYF.

This chain connects TRBV30 to TRBJ1-3, with D perhaps TRBD1 (6 bases). CDR1 and CDR2 from the germline V gene are GTSNPN and SVGIG (reference sequence). The length of the CDR3 is 13 residues. CDR3 protein: CASPGHRGNTIYF. CDR3 coding DNA: TGTGCTTCCCCGGGACATCGAGGAAACACCATATATTTT.